This T cell receptor beta chain stems from a study of OX40 agonist ivuxolimab in advanced cancers. Looking at the study overall: Approximately 40% of patients had received prior checkpoint inhibitor therapy. Study-level findings and limits: Relative to CD4+ cells, CD8+ T cells on average had more expanded clones.

With 3 bases removed from V and 8 bases from J, the gap between germline ends came to 14 bases. The CDR3 runs 13 residues. Per the germline V gene, CDR1 is SGHKS and CDR2 is YYEKEE (reference sequence). Samples of blood were obtained at baseline, on cycle 4 day 1, and on cycle 7 day 1. This table comes from immunoSEQ multiplex PCR, and its TCRdb copy is limited to in-frame clones, with some not included. The data hold fewer than 80,000 clones, with 84% observed a single time. This clone was seen once. Its antigen is unknown. This chain uses TRBV5-5 with TRBJ1-2; D unresolved. Sequenced material: CD4+ or CD8+ T cells sorted from blood, taken in a trial of the OX40 agonist ivuxolimab. The sequence derives from an adult with an advanced solid tumor such as melanoma, head and neck, liver or kidney cancer. In DNA, the CDR3 is TGTGCCAGCAGCTGGGGAGGCTTGCGGGGCTACACCTTC. It yields the protein CASSWGGLRGYTF.